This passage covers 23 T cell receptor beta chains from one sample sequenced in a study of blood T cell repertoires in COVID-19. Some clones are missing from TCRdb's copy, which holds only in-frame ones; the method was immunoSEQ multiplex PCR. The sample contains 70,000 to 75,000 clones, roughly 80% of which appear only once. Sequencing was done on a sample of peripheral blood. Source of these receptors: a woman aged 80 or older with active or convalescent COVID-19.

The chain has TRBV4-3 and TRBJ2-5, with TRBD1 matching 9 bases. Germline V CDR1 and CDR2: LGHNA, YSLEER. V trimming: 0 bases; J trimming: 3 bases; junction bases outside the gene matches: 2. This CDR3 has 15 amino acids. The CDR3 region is CASSQDWDREETQYF. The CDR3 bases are TGCGCCAGCAGCCAAGATTGGGACAGGGAAGAGACCCAGTACTTC.

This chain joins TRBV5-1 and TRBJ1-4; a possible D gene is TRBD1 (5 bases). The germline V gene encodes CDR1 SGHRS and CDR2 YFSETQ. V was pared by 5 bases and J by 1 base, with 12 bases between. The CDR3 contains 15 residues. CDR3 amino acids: CASSFSRETNEKLFF. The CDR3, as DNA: TGCGCCAGCAGTTTTTCCAGGGAAACTAATGAAAAACTGTTTTTT.

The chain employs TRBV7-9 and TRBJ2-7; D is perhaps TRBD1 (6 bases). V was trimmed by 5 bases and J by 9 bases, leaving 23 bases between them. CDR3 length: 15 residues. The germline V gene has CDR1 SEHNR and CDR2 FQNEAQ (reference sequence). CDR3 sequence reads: CASSPEDRQALGQYF. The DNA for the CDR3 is TGTGCCAGCAGCCCAGAAGACCGACAGGCCCTGGGGCAGTACTTC.

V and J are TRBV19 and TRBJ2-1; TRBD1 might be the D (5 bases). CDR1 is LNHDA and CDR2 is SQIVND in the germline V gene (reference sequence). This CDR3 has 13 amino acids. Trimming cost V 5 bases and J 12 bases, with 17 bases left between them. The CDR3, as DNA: TGTGCCAGTAGTCCAGCAACAGGAGTGGGGCAGTTCTTC. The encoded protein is CASSPATGVGQFF.

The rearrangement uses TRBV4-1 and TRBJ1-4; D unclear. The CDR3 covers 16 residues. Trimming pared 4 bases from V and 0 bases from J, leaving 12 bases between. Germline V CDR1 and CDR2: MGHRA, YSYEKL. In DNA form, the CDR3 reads TGCGCCAGCAGCCCAGGCCACGGAACAACTAATGAAAAACTGTTTTTT. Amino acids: CASSPGHGTTNEKLFF.

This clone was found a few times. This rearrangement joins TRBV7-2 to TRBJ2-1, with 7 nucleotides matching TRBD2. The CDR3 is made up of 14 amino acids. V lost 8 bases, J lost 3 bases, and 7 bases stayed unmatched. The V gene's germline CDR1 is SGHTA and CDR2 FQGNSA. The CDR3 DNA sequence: TGTGCCAGCCGAGGGGAGGGAGGCTACAATGAGCAGTTCTTC. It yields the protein CASRGEGGYNEQFF.

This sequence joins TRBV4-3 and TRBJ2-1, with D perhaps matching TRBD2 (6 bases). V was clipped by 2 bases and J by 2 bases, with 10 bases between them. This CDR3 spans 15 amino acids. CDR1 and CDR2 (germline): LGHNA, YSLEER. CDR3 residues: CASSQTSQTYNEQFF. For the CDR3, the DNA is TGCGCCAGCAGCCAAACTAGCCAGACCTACAATGAGCAGTTCTTC.

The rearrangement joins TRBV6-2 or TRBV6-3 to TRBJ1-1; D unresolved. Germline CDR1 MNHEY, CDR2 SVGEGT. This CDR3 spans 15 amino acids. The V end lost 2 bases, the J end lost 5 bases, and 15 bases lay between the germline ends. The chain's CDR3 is CASSYGATIRTEAFF. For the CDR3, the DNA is TGTGCCAGCAGTTACGGAGCTACTATAAGGACTGAAGCTTTCTTT.

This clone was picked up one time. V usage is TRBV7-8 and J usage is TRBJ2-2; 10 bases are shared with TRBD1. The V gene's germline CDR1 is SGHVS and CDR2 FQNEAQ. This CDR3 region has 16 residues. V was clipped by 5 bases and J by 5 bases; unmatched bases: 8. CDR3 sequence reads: CASSPSLGQGTGELFF. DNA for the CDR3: TGTGCCAGCAGCCCATCTTTGGGACAGGGGACCGGGGAGCTGTTTTTT.

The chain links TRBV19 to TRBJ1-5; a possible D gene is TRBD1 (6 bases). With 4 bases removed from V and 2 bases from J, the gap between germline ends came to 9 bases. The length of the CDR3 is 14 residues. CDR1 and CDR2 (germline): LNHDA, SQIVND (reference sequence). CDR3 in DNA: TGTGCCAGTAGTAGGACAGTCGGCAATCAGCCCCAGCATTTT. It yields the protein CASSRTVGNQPQHF.

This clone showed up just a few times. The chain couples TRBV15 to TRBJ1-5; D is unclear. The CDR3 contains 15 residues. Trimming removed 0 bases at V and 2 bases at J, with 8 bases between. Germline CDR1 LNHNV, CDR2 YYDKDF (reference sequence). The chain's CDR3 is CATSRDQTGNQPQHF. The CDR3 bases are TGTGCCACCAGCAGAGATCAAACGGGCAATCAGCCCCAGCATTTT.

The CDR3 loop is CASSLRGGLGGSGANVLTF. DNA for the CDR3: TGTGCCAGCAGTTTACGGGGTGGCTTAGGAGGCTCTGGGGCCAACGTCCTGACTTTC. The chain is built from TRBV27 and TRBJ2-6, with D possibly matching TRBD2 (5 bases). There are 19 residues in the CDR3. V lost 2 bases and J lost 0, with 17 bases in between. The germline V gene encodes CDR1 MNHEY and CDR2 SMNVEV (reference sequence).

CDR3: CATSDAESPTNEKLFF. The CDR3 DNA follows: TGTGCCACCAGTGATGCTGAGTCTCCAACTAATGAAAAACTGTTTTTT. The chain employs TRBV24-1 and TRBJ1-4; D is undetermined. Germline-derived CDR1 and CDR2 are KGHDR and SFDVKD. Trimming cost V 3 bases and J 0 bases, with 10 bases left between them. The CDR3 is made up of 16 amino acids.

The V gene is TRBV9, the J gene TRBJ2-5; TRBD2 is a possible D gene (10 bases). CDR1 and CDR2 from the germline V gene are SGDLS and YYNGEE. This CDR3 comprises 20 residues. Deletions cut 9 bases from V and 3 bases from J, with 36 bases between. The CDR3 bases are TGTGCCAACGACCCAGCGGGAGGGGGGCATCCGGGACAGGGAAAAGAGACCCAGTACTTC. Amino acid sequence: CANDPAGGGHPGQGKETQYF.

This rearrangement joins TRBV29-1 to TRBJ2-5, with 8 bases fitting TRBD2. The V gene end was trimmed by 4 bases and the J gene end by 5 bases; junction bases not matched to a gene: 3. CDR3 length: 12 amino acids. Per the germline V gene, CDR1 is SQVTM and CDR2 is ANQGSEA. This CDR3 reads CSVAPGGETQYF. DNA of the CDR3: TGCAGCGTTGCCCCGGGGGGGGAGACCCAGTACTTC.

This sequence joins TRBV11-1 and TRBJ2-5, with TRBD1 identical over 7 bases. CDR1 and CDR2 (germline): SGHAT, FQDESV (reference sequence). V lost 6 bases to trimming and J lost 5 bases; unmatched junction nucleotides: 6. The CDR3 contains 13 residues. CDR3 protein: CASRLTGSETQYF. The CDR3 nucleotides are TGTGCCAGCAGATTGACAGGGAGCGAGACCCAGTACTTC.

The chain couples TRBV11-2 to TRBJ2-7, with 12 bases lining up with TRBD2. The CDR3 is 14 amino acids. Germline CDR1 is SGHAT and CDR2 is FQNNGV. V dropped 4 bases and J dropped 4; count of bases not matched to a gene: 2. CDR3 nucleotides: TGTGCCAGCAGCTCTAGCGGGGGGGTATACGAGCAGTACTTC. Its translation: CASSSSGGVYEQYF.

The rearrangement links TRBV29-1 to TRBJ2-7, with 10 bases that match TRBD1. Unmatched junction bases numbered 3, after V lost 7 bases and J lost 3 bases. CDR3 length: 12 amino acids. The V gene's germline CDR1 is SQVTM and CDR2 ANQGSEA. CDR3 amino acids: CSGGQGYYEQYF. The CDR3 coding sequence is TGCAGCGGGGGACAGGGGTACTACGAGCAGTACTTC.

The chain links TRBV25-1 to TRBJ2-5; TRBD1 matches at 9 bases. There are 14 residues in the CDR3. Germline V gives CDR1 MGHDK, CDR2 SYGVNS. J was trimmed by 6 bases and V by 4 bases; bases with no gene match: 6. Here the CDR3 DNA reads TGTGCCAGCAGTGGCACAGGGGGCGAAAAGACCCAGTACTTC. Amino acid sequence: CASSGTGGEKTQYF.

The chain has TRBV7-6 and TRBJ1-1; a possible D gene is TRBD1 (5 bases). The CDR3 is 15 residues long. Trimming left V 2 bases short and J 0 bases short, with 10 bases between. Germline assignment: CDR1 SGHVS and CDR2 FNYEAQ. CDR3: CASSLSRQLNTEAFF. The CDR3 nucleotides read TGTGCCAGCAGCTTAAGCCGACAGTTGAACACTGAAGCTTTCTTT.

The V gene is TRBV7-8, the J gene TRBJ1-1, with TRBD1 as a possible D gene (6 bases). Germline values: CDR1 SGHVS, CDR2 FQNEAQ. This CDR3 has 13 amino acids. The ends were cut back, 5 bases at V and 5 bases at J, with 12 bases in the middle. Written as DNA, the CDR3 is TGTGCCAGCAGCATACAACAGGGTACTGAAGCTTTCTTT. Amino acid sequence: CASSIQQGTEAFF.

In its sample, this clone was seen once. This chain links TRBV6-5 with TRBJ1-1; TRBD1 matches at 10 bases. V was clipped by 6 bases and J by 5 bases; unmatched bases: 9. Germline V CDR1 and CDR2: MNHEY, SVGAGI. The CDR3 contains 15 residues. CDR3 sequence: CASSPQTGGRTEAFF. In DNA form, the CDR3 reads TGTGCCAGCAGCCCACAGACAGGGGGCCGGACTGAAGCTTTCTTT.

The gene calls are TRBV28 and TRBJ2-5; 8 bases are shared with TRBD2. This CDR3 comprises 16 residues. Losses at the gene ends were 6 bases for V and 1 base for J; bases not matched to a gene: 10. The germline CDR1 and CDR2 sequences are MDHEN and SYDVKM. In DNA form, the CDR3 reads TGTGCCAGCAGCCTTAGCGGGGCGGGGACCCAAGAGACCCAGTACTTC. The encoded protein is CASSLSGAGTQETQYF.